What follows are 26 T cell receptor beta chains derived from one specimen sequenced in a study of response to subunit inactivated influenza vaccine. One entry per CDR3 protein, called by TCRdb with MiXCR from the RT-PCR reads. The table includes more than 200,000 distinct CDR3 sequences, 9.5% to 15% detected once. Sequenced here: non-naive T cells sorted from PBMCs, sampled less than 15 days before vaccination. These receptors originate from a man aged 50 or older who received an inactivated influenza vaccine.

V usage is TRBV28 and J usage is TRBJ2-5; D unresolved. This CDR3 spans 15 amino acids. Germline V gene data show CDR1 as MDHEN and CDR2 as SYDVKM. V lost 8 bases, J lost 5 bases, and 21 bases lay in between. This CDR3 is CASGLSTRGSETQYF. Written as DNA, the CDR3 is TGTGCCAGCGGATTGTCTACGCGAGGCAGTGAGACCCAGTACTTC.

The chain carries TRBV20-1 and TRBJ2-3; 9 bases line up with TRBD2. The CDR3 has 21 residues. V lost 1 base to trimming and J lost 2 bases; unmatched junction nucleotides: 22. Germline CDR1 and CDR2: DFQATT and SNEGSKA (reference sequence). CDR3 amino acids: CSARAHILLAGGPRSTDTQYF. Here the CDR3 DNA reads TGCAGTGCTAGAGCCCACATTTTGCTGGCGGGAGGGCCTCGTTCCACAGATACGCAGTATTTT.

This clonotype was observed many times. The CDR3: CASSPAIVSYGYTF. The CDR3 DNA is TGCGCCAGCTCTCCAGCAATCGTTTCCTATGGCTACACCTTC. V and J are TRBV4-3 and TRBJ1-2; D not certain. CDR3 size: 14 residues. CDR1 is LGHNA and CDR2 is YSLEER in the germline V gene. Trimming took off 8 bases at V and 4 bases at J, with 17 bases between the two ends.

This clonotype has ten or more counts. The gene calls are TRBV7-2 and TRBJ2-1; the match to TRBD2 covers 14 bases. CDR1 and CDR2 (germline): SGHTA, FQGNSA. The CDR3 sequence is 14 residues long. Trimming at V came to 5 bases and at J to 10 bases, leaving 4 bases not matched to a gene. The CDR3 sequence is CASSPGLAGGEQFF. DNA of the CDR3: TGTGCCAGCAGCCCCGGACTAGCGGGAGGCGAGCAGTTCTTC.

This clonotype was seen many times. The CDR3 DNA follows: TGCGCCAGTCGACTAGCGGGAGATCCAGATACGCAGTATTTT. This encodes CASRLAGDPDTQYF. The chain combines TRBV5-1 with TRBJ2-3; 12 bases are a match to TRBD2. Unmatched junction bases numbered 5, after V lost 8 bases and J lost 4 bases. CDR1 is SGHRS, CDR2 YFSETQ, per germline. This CDR3 is 14 amino acids long.

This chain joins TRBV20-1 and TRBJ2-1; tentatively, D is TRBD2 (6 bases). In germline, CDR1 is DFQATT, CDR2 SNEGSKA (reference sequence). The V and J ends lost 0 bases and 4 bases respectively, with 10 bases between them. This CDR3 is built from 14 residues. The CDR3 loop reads CSARDARGYNEQFF. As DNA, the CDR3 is TGCAGTGCTAGAGATGCGCGGGGATACAATGAGCAGTTCTTC.

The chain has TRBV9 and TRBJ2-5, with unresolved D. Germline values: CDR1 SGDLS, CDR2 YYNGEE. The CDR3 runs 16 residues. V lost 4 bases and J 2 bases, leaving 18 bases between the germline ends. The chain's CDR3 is CASSLRMSLGQETQYF. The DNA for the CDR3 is TGTGCCAGCAGCCTTCGGATGTCTTTAGGACAAGAGACCCAGTACTTC.

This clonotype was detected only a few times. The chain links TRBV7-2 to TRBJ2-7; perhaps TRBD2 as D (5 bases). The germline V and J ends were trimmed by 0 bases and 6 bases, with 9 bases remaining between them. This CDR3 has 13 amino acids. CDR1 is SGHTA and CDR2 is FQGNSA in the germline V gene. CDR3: CASSLAEASEQYF. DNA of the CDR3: TGTGCCAGCAGCTTAGCGGAGGCGTCCGAGCAGTACTTC.

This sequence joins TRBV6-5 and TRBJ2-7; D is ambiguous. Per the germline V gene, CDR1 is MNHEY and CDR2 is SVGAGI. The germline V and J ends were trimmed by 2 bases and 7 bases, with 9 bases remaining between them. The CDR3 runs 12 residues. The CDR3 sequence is CASSYLTWEQYF. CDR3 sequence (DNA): TGTGCCAGCAGTTACCTCACATGGGAGCAGTACTTC.

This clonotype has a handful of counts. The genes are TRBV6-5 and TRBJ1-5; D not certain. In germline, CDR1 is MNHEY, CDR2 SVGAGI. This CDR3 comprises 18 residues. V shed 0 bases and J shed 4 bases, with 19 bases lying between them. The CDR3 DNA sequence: TGTGCCAGCAGTTACTCGAGGCCTGGGTCAGACTCTAATCAGCCCCAGCATTTT. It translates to CASSYSRPGSDSNQPQHF.

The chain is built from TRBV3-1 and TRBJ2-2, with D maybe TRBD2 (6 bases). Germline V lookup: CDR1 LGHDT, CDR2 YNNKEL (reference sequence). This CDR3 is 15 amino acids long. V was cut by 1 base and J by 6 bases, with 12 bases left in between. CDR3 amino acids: CASSQGGRRAGELFF. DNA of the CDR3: TGTGCCAGCAGCCAAGGGGGCCGGAGGGCCGGGGAGCTGTTTTTT.

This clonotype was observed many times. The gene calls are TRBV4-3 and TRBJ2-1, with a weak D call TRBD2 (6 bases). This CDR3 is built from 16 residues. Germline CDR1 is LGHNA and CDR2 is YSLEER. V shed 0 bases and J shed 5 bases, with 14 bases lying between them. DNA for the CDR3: TGCGCCAGCAGCCAAGATAGTTGGACTACGAACAATGAGCAGTTCTTC. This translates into CASSQDSWTTNNEQFF.

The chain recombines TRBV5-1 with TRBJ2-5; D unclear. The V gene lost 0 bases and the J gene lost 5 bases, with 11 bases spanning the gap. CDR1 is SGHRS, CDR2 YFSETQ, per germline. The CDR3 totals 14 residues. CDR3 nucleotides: TGCGCCAGCAGCTTGGAAGACCTTAGGGAGACCCAGTACTTC. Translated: CASSLEDLRETQYF.

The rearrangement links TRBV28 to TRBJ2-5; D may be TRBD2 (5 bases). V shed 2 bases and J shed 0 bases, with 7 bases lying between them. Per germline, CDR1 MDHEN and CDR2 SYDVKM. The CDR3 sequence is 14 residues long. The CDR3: CASSLTGNQETQYF. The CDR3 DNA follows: TGTGCCAGCAGTTTAACGGGGAACCAAGAGACCCAGTACTTC.

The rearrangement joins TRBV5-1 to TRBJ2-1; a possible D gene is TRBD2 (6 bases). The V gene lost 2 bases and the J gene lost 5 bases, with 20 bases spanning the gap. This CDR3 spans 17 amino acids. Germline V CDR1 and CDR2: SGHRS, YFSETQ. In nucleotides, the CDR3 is TGCGCCAGCAGCTTCTGGGGAAGGAGGGTTTGGGACAATGAGCAGTTCTTC. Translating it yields CASSFWGRRVWDNEQFF.

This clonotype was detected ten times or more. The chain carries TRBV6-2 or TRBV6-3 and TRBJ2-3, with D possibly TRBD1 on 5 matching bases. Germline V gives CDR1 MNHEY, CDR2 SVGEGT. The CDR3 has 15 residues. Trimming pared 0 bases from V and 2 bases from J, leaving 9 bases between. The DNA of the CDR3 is TGTGCCAGCAGTTACTCAGGGGCGAACACAGATACGCAGTATTTT. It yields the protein CASSYSGANTDTQYF.

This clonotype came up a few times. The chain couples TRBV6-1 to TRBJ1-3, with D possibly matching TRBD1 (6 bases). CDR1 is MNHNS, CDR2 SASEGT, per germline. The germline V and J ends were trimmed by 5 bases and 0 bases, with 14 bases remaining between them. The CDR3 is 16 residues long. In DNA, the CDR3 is TGTGCCAGCAGTCCTCAGGGGAGGCCCTCTGGAAACACCATATATTTT. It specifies CASSPQGRPSGNTIYF.

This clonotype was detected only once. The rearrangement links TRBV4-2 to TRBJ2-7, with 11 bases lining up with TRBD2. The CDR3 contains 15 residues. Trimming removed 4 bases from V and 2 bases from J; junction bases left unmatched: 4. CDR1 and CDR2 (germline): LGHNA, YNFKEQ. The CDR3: CASSRGLADTYEQYF. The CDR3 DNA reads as TGTGCCAGCAGCCGGGGACTAGCGGACACCTACGAGCAGTACTTC.

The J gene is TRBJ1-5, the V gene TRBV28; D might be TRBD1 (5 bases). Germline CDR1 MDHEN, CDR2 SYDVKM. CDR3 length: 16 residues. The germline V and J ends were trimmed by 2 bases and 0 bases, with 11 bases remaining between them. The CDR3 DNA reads TGTGCCAGCAGTTTAACACAGGCTTTTAGCAATCAGCCCCAGCATTTT. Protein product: CASSLTQAFSNQPQHF.

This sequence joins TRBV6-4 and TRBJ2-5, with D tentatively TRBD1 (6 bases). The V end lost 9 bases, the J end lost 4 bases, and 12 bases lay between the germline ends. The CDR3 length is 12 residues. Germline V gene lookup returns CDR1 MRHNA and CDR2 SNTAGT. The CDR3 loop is CARDAGVETQYF. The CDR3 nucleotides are TGTGCCAGGGACGCAGGGGTAGAGACCCAGTACTTC.

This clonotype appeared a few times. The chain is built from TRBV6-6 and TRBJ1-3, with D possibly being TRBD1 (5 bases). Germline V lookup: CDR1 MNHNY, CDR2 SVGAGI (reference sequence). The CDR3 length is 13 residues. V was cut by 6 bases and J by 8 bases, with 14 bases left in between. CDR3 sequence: CASSHPEGYTIYF. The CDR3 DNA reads TGTGCCAGCAGCCACCCCGAGGGGTACACCATATATTTT.

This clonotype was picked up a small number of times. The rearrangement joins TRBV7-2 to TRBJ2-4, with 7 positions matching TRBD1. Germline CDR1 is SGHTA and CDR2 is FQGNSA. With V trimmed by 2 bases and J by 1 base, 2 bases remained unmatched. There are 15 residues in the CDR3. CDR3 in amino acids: CASSLPTGAKNIQYF. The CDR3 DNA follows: TGTGCCAGCAGCTTACCGACAGGGGCCAAAAACATTCAGTACTTC. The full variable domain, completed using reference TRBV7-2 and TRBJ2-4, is GAGVSQSPSNKVTEKGKDVELRCDPISGHTALYWYRQSLGQGLEFLIYFQGNSAPDKSGLPSDRFSAERTGGSVSTLTIQRTQQEDSAVYLCASSLPTGAKNIQYFGAGTRLSVL.

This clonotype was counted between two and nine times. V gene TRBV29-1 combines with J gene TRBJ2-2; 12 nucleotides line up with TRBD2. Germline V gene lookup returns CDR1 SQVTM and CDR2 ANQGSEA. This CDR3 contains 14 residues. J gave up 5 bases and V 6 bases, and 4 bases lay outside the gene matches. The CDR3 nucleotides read TGCAGCGTCCGGACTAGCGGGATGACCGGGGAGCTGTTTTTT. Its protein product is CSVRTSGMTGELFF.

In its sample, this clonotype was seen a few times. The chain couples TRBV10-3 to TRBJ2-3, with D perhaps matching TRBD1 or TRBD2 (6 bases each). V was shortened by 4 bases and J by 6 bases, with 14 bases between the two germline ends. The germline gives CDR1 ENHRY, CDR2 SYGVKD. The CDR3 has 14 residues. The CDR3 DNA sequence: TGTGCCATCAGTGCAAGGGGGGCAGGGGATACGCAGTATTTT. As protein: CAISARGAGDTQYF.

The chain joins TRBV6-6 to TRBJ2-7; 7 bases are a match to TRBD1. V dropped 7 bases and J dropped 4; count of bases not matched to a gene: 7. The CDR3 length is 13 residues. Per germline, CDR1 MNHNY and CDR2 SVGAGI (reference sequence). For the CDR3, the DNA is TGTGCCAGCACATTGGGACAGAGATACGAGCAGTACTTC. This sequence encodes CASTLGQRYEQYF.

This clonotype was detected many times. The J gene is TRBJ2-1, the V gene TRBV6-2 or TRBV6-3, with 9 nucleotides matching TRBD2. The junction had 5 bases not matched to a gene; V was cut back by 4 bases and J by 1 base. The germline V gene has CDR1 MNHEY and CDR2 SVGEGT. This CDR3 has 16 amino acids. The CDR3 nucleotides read TGTGCCAGCAGTTCTGGGGCGGGAGGGTCCTACAATGAGCAGTTCTTC. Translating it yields CASSSGAGGSYNEQFF.